The TCR beta chain under discussion was sequenced for a study of cytomegalovirus exposure and HLA in healthy donors. Concerning this clone: What it binds is not known.

Primers included in the PCR were 60 Vbeta and 13 Jbeta primers. Sequencing used immunoSEQ multiplex PCR; TCRdb keeps in-frame clones, though not all of them. The sample has fewer than 150,000 clones; roughly 80% are singletons. CDR3 length: 14 amino acids. V lost 4 bases, J lost 7 bases, and 5 bases stayed unmatched. In germline, CDR1 is KGHSH, CDR2 LQKENI. Findings and limits, study-wide: TCR beta chain V- and J-gene trimming was linked, in a later analysis, to a missense variant in DCLRE1C. Researchers catalogued some 160 TCR beta chains as cytomegalovirus-associated.

The specimen was PBMCs. The J gene is TRBJ2-1, the V gene TRBV18; 9 bases line up with TRBD2. The receptor's source is a man in his forties or fifties in good health and CMV-seronegative. CDR3: CASSLAGGPNEQFF. CDR3 nucleotides: TGTGCCAGCTCACTCGCGGGAGGGCCAAATGAGCAGTTCTTC. Looking up the rest from reference TRBV18 and TRBJ2-1 gives the full variable domain: NAGVMQNPRHLVRRRGQEARLRCSPMKGHSHVYWYRQLPEEGLKFMVYLQKENIIDESGMPKERFSAEFPKEGPSILRIQQVVRGDSAAYFCASSLAGGPNEQFFGPGTRLTVL.